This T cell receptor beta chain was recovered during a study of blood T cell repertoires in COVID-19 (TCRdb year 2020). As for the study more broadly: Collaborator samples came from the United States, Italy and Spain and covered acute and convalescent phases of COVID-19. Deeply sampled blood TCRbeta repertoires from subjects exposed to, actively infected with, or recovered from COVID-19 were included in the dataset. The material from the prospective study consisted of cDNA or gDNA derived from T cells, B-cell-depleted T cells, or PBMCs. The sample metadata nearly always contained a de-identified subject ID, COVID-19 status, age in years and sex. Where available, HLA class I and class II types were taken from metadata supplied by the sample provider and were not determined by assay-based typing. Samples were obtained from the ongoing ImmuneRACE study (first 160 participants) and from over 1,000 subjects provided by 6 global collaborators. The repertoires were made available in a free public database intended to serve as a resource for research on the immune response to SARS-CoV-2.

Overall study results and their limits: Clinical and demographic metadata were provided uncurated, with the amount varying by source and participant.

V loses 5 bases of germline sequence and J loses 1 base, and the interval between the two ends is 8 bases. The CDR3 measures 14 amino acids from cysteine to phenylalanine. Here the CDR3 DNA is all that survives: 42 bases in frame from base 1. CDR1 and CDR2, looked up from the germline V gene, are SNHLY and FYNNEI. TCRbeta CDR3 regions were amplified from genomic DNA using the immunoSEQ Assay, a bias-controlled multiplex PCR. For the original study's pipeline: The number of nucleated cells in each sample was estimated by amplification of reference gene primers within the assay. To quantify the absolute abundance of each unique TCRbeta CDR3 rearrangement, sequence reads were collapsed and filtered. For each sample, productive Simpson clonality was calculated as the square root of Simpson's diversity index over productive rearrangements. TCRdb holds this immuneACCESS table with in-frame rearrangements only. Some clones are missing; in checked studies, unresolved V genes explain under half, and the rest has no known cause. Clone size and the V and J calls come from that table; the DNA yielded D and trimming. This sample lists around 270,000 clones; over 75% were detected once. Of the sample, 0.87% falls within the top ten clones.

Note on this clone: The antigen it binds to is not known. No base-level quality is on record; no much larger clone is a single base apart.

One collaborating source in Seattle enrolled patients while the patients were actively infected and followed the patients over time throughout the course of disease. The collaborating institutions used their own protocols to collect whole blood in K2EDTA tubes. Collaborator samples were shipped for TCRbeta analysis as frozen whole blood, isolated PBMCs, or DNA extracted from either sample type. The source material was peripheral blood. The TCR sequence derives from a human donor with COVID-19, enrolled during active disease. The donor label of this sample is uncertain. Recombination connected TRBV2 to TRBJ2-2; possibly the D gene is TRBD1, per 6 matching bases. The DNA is TGTGCCAGCAGTCCGGGACAGAACACCGGGGAGCTGTTTTTT. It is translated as CASSPGQNTGELFF.